This entry is about one T cell receptor (beta chain). This entry comes from a study of blood T cell repertoires in COVID-19. Overall study: From T cells, B-cell-depleted T cells, or PBMCs came the material, which was cDNA or gDNA.

The CDR3 sequence is 15 residues long. Germline CDR1 and CDR2: LNHNV and YYDKDF (reference sequence). Trimming took 1 base from V and 0 from J, leaving 10 bases between them. The authors' processing: Researchers report that nucleated cell counts were estimated from reference gene primer amplification. Clones were read by immunoSEQ multiplex PCR, and TCRdb kept only the in-frame ones, dropping some. The DNA gave D and trimming, while V, J and clone size come from that table. This table holds just over 85,000 clones, 89% found once. The material sequenced was peripheral blood. The rearrangement uses TRBV15 and TRBJ2-7, with a tentative D call TRBD1 (6 bases). The TCR originated in a man between 45 and 60 years old with acute or convalescent COVID-19. The CDR3 spells CATSRGQATSYEQYF. CDR3 DNA: TGTGCCACCAGCAGAGGACAGGCTACCTCCTACGAGCAGTACTTC.